The T cell receptor (beta chain) described here comes from a study of cytomegalovirus exposure and HLA in healthy donors. Findings of the study overall: Later analysis showed most CMV-associated TCR beta chains appearing HLA-restricted. CMV serostatus was the only recorded immune exposure for donors. Presence/absence analyses assumed roughly uniform sequencing depth across donors, which may not hold.

For this clone: What it binds is unknown.

Primers for the PCR totalled 60 Vbeta and 13 Jbeta. The method was immunoSEQ multiplex PCR; TCRdb's version includes in-frame clones alone and lacks a portion of them. This sample has around 160,000 clones, with approximately 79% found just once. Donors were ostensibly healthy at sampling, although undocumented immune exposures were probable. V was trimmed by 2 bases and J by 3 bases, leaving 14 bases between them. Germline lookup yields CDR1 MNHEY and CDR2 SMNVEV (reference sequence). The CDR3 runs to 15 residues. The receptor was derived from a woman aged 40 to 50 in good health and CMV-seropositive. This sequence joins TRBV27 and TRBJ2-7, with TRBD1 as a possible D gene (6 bases). Input material: PBMCs. The CDR3 sequence: CASSLAGDGYYEQYF. The CDR3 nucleotides are TGTGCCAGCAGTTTAGCAGGGGACGGCTACTACGAGCAGTACTTC.